This T cell receptor (beta chain) was identified during a study of CD8 T cells in Susac syndrome. With random hexamers, roughly 0.5 to 1 ug RNA was reverse transcribed. Amplification of TCR beta CDR3 by immunoSEQ multiplex PCR spanned 54 Vbeta and 13 Jbeta. TCRdb reprocessed the immunoSEQ multiplex PCR reads via MiXCR and lists one record per CDR3 protein. The sample shows about 120,000 distinct CDR3 sequences, approximately 94% of them seen only once. The length of the CDR3 is 14 residues. Trimming stripped 5 bases from V and 4 bases from J, with 15 bases between. Germline CDR1 reads SGHNT; CDR2 reads YYREEE (reference sequence).

The sequenced sample consisted of CD4+ T cells from PBMCs. The TCR sequence derives from a human donor with multiple sclerosis. V is TRBV5-4 and J is TRBJ1-1; maybe TRBD1 (5 bases). The CDR3: CASSFMRGGTEAFF. The CDR3 DNA reads as TGTGCCAGCAGTTTTATGAGGGGCGGCACTGAAGCTTTCTTT.